The sequence of this T cell receptor (beta chain) was determined in a study of shared clonotypes between healthy human individuals. The length of the CDR3 is 15 residues. V was trimmed by 5 bases and J by 0 bases, leaving 13 bases between them. Per germline, CDR1 SGHTA and CDR2 FQGNSA. In this sample, this clone turned up once. The protocol was immunoSEQ multiplex PCR, while the TCRdb copy is restricted to in-frame clones and leaves out a portion. The table has more than 2,000,000 clones, more than 80% seen once. This TCR was sampled from a young man in good health. Some clones in this sample may be carry-over from other donors' samples. The sequenced material came from naive CD4+ T cells from PBMCs. Indicated subset: CD45RA+ positively selected. This chain connects TRBV7-2 to TRBJ1-2; D may be TRBD1 (6 bases). The CDR3 DNA is TGTGCCAGCAGCGACAGACAGGAAACTAACTATGGCTACACCTTC. The encoded protein is CASSDRQETNYGYTF.